This TCR beta chain was documented in a study of blood T cell repertoires in COVID-19. Under the authors' procedure: Researchers report that nucleated cell counts were estimated from reference gene primer amplification. Here immunoSEQ multiplex PCR was the method, and the copy in TCRdb shows in-frame clones only, minus some. V and J calls plus clone size are reproduced from that table; the DNA served to infer D and trimming. Of over 100,000 clones in the sample, 86% are singletons; the top ten hold about 10%. With 1 base removed from V and 1 base from J, the gap between germline ends came to 10 bases. Germline V gene lookup returns CDR1 WNHNN and CDR2 SYGVQD (reference sequence). This CDR3 contains 15 residues.

The sample consisted of peripheral blood. This receptor was identified in a woman in her sixties or seventies with COVID-19, enrolled during active disease. The chain employs TRBV10-1 and TRBJ1-1, with D possibly TRBD1 on 5 matching bases. The DNA for the CDR3 is TGCGCCAGCAGTGAGTACGGGGGATGGAACACTGAAGCTTTCTTT. This encodes CASSEYGGWNTEAFF.